Shown below are 29 T cell receptor beta chains from a single sample sequenced in a study of technical replicates of blood from a handful of donors. The method was immunoSEQ multiplex PCR; TCRdb's version includes in-frame clones alone and lacks a portion of them. This sample has about 15,000 clones; under 90% occur once, and the top ten carry around a tenth. The material sequenced was PBMCs. These receptors came from a human donor in good health. Some clones in this sample may be carry-over from other donors' samples.

V and J are TRBV7-9 and TRBJ1-2; D not certain. The CDR3 has 14 residues. V shed 2 bases and J shed 2 bases, with 9 bases lying between them. CDR1 and CDR2 from the germline V gene are SEHNR and FQNEAQ (reference sequence). CDR3 loop: CASSLSPGNYGYTF. The CDR3 DNA sequence: TGTGCCAGCAGCTTATCTCCAGGAAACTATGGCTACACCTTC.

The rearrangement links TRBV5-1 to TRBJ1-2; unclear D gene. Germline lookup yields CDR1 SGHRS and CDR2 YFSETQ. The V and J ends lost 0 bases and 4 bases respectively, with 19 bases between them. The CDR3 extends over 17 amino acids. CDR3 sequence: CASSLAVRDPHSYGYTF. CDR3 in DNA: TGCGCCAGCAGCTTGGCCGTGCGGGATCCCCACTCCTATGGCTACACCTTC. Complete variable domain (other parts from reference TRBV5-1 and TRBJ1-2): KAGVTQTPRYLIKTRGQQVTLSCSPISGHRSVSWYQQTPGQGLQFLFEYFSETQRNKGNFPGRFSGRQFSNSRSEMNVSTLELGDSALYLCASSLAVRDPHSYGYTFGSGTRLTVV.

This chain joins TRBV12-5 and TRBJ2-3, with 7 positions matching TRBD2. Trimming removed 2 bases from V and 0 bases from J; junction bases left unmatched: 8. This CDR3 region has 17 residues. CDR1 and CDR2 from the germline V gene are LGHNT and FRNRAP. The CDR3 coding sequence is TGTGCTAGTGGTTTGTCCCGTGCGGGAGAGAGCACAGATACGCAGTATTTT. Translating it yields CASGLSRAGESTDTQYF.

The chain links TRBV7-9 to TRBJ2-1; TRBD2 is a possible D gene (6 bases). CDR3 length: 11 amino acids. Trimming removed 8 bases from V and 9 bases from J, with 11 bases in between. Germline V gene sequence: CDR1 SEHNR, CDR2 FQNEAQ (reference sequence). CDR3 DNA sequence: TGTGCCAGCGGCGGGACCGGTGAGCAGTTCTTC. This codes for CASGGTGEQFF.

The chain joins TRBV30 to TRBJ1-1; D not resolved. V was clipped by 0 bases and J by 2 bases, with 10 bases between them. This CDR3 region has 14 residues. Looked up from germline, CDR1 is GTSNPN and CDR2 is SVGIG (reference sequence). The CDR3 DNA follows: TGTGCCTGGAGTGTAAAACACCCTAACACTGAAGCTTTCTTT. Encoded protein: CAWSVKHPNTEAFF.

V is TRBV10-1 and J is TRBJ2-3; 7 bases line up with TRBD2. The germline V gene has CDR1 WNHNN and CDR2 SYGVQD (reference sequence). This CDR3 region has 15 residues. J was trimmed by 3 bases and V by 4 bases; bases with no gene match: 7. CDR3 amino acids: CASSAGEGETDTQYF. The CDR3, as DNA: TGCGCCAGCAGTGCTGGGGAGGGTGAGACAGATACGCAGTATTTT.

The chain recombines TRBV6-1 with TRBJ1-4; D may be TRBD1 (6 bases). V shed 0 bases and J shed 8 bases, with 13 bases lying between them. The CDR3 loop spans 15 amino acids. CDR1 is MNHNS, CDR2 SASEGT, per germline. The CDR3 DNA reads TGTGCCAGCAGTGAAGCGAGGGGGGGGGTGGAAAAACTGTTTTTT. Amino acid sequence: CASSEARGGVEKLFF.

This sequence joins TRBV9 and TRBJ2-1, with TRBD1 matching 8 bases. The germline V gene encodes CDR1 SGDLS and CDR2 YYNGEE. This CDR3 has 19 amino acids. The trim removed 4 bases at V and 10 bases at J, leaving 25 bases unmatched. The chain's CDR3 is CASSSARRDSGTGSVEQFF. CDR3 in DNA: TGTGCCAGCAGCTCCGCGAGGAGGGATTCCGGGACAGGTTCGGTCGAGCAGTTCTTC.

The chain joins TRBV5-4 to TRBJ2-5, with TRBD2 matching 8 bases. V lost 0 bases and J lost 0; bases outside the gene matches: 4. The CDR3 consists of 16 residues. Germline CDR1 SGHNT, CDR2 YYREEE (reference sequence). CDR3 nucleotides: TGTGCCAGCAGCTTGGTTTTAGCGGGGTACCAAGAGACCCAGTACTTC. Translation: CASSLVLAGYQETQYF.

V usage is TRBV5-1 and J usage is TRBJ2-5, with TRBD1 identical over 10 bases. The germline CDR1 and CDR2 sequences are SGHRS and YFSETQ. The trim removed 4 bases at V and 5 bases at J, leaving 5 bases unmatched. The CDR3 covers 14 residues. CDR3 bases: TGCGCCAGCAGCAGGGGACAGGGGATGGAGACCCAGTACTTC. Translated, it gives CASSRGQGMETQYF.

The chain joins TRBV30 to TRBJ2-1, with a weak D call TRBD2 (5 bases). Germline CDR1 and CDR2: GTSNPN and SVGIG (reference sequence). This CDR3 has 14 amino acids. Trimming removed 4 bases from V and 2 bases from J, with 12 bases in between. The CDR3: CAWNLAGTYNEQFF. CDR3 coding DNA: TGTGCCTGGAATCTGGCGGGCACCTACAATGAGCAGTTCTTC.

The chain is built from TRBV25-1 and TRBJ2-1; 8 bases align to TRBD2. Germline CDR1 is MGHDK and CDR2 is SYGVNS. Losses at the gene ends were 5 bases for V and 3 bases for J; bases not matched to a gene: 6. CDR3 length: 15 residues. The CDR3 coding sequence is TGTGCCAGCAGTACAGAGCGGGAGTACTACAATGAGCAGTTCTTC. It specifies CASSTEREYYNEQFF.

The rearrangement joins TRBV19 to TRBJ1-5, with D possibly being TRBD1 (5 bases). The ends were cut back, 3 bases at V and 4 bases at J, with 16 bases in the middle. The CDR3 consists of 16 residues. Germline V CDR1 and CDR2: LNHDA, SQIVND (reference sequence). CDR3 sequence (DNA): TGTGCCAGTAGTATGGCGGCAGGGCGGGATAATCAGCCCCAGCATTTT. Encoded protein: CASSMAAGRDNQPQHF. The whole variable domain, filled in from reference TRBV19 and TRBJ1-5, reads DGGITQSPKYLFRKEGQNVTLSCEQNLNHDAMYWYRQDPGQGLRLIYYSQIVNDFQKGDIAEGYSVSREKKESFPLTVTSAQKNPTAFYLCASSMAAGRDNQPQHFGDGTRLSIL.

This clone was found a few times. The rearrangement links TRBV5-1 to TRBJ1-1; tentatively, D is TRBD1 (5 bases). Trimming left V 0 bases short and J 8 bases short, with 14 bases between. Germline V CDR1 and CDR2: SGHRS, YFSETQ. This CDR3 contains 14 residues. The CDR3 spells CASSLASTGVEAFF. The CDR3 nucleotides read TGCGCCAGCAGCTTGGCATCTACGGGGGTCGAAGCTTTCTTT.

The CDR3 DNA reads as TGCGCCAGCAGCTTAGCGGGGTACCAAGAGACCCAGTACTTC. Amino acid sequence: CASSLAGYQETQYF. The V call is TRBV5-1, the J call TRBJ2-5; 7 bases are shared with TRBD2. The CDR3 runs to 14 residues. With V trimmed by 2 bases and J by 0 bases, 1 base remained unmatched. Germline V gives CDR1 SGHRS, CDR2 YFSETQ.

The CDR3 loop reads CASSPAGTKYNEQFF. Here the CDR3 DNA reads TGCGCCAGCAGCCCCGCCGGGACTAAATACAATGAGCAGTTCTTC. This chain connects TRBV4-1 to TRBJ2-1, with 7 bases identical to TRBD2. Looked up from germline, CDR1 is MGHRA and CDR2 is YSYEKL. This CDR3 is 15 amino acids long. J was trimmed by 4 bases and V by 4 bases; bases with no gene match: 7.

The chain couples TRBV19 to TRBJ1-4; D might be TRBD1 (6 bases). The CDR3 is made up of 16 amino acids. Germline loops: CDR1 LNHDA, CDR2 SQIVND (reference sequence). V lost 7 bases and J lost 6, with 21 bases in between. CDR3 nucleotides: TGTGCCAGTAACTCGCAACAGGGAACGTGGGATGAAAAACTGTTTTTT. Translated, it gives CASNSQQGTWDEKLFF.

V gene TRBV13 combines with J gene TRBJ2-1; 10 positions match TRBD2. There are 14 residues in the CDR3. Germline CDR1 PRHDT, CDR2 FYEKMQ (reference sequence). Unmatched junction bases numbered 5, after V lost 5 bases and J lost 7 bases. CDR3 sequence: CASSPLAGWNEQFF. In DNA form, the CDR3 reads TGTGCCAGCAGCCCACTAGCGGGATGGAATGAGCAGTTCTTC.

This clone was counted a few times. V usage is TRBV2 and J usage is TRBJ1-1; 7 bases align to TRBD1. This CDR3 has 14 residues. J gave up 5 bases and V 4 bases, and 7 bases lay outside the gene matches. CDR1 and CDR2 from the germline V gene are SNHLY and FYNNEI. DNA of the CDR3: TGTGCCAGCAGTGCAGGGGGTCTGGTTACTGAAGCTTTCTTT. Protein product: CASSAGGLVTEAFF.

The chain joins TRBV27 to TRBJ1-1; perhaps TRBD1 as D (6 bases). The CDR3 covers 13 residues. The V gene lost 1 base and the J gene lost 6 bases, with 9 bases spanning the gap. Germline CDR1 and CDR2: MNHEY and SMNVEV (reference sequence). This CDR3 reads CASSLLGAAEAFF. CDR3 sequence (DNA): TGTGCCAGCAGTTTATTGGGGGCGGCTGAAGCTTTCTTT.

This clone was seen once. V usage is TRBV18 and J usage is TRBJ1-5; 9 bases match TRBD1. The CDR3 length is 15 residues. The germline CDR1 and CDR2 sequences are KGHSH and LQKENI. V lost 3 bases and J lost 7; bases outside the gene matches: 7. CDR3: CASSPGTGSDQPQHF. The CDR3 nucleotides read TGTGCCAGCTCACCGGGGACAGGGTCCGACCAGCCCCAGCATTTT.

In nucleotides, the CDR3 is TGTGCCAGTAGTACTTGCGAGCAGTACTTC. Its protein product is CASSTCEQYF. This chain uses TRBV19 with TRBJ2-7; D ambiguous. Looked up from germline, CDR1 is LNHDA and CDR2 is SQIVND (reference sequence). CDR3 size: 10 residues. V lost 4 bases to trimming and J lost 6 bases, with 4 bases between them.

This chain joins TRBV7-2 and TRBJ2-5; tentative D call: TRBD1 (6 bases). The CDR3 extends over 15 amino acids. V lost 5 bases, J lost 1 base, and 14 bases lay in between. Germline V gene sequence: CDR1 SGHTA, CDR2 FQGNSA. In DNA form, the CDR3 reads TGTGCCAGCAGCCGGCAGAGAGGGGGCCAAGAGACCCAGTACTTC. This sequence encodes CASSRQRGGQETQYF.

The V call is TRBV28, the J call TRBJ2-7, with TRBD1 identical over 11 bases. There are 15 residues in the CDR3. CDR1 is MDHEN, CDR2 SYDVKM, per germline. Losses at the gene ends were 5 bases for V and 3 bases for J; bases not matched to a gene: 6. As DNA, the CDR3 is TGTGCCAGCAGTCTTGCCGGGACAGGGGGCTACGAGCAGTACTTC. This encodes CASSLAGTGGYEQYF.

The V gene is TRBV27, the J gene TRBJ2-7, with 8 bases that match TRBD2. CDR3 length: 16 residues. Germline-derived CDR1 and CDR2 are MNHEY and SMNVEV (reference sequence). J gave up 2 bases and V 3 bases, and 9 bases lay outside the gene matches. The CDR3 region has the DNA TGTGCCAGCAGTTTTCAAGCGGGAGTTATCACCTACGAGCAGTACTTC. Protein product: CASSFQAGVITYEQYF.

V gene TRBV27 combines with J gene TRBJ2-2; a possible D gene is TRBD1 (5 bases). The CDR3 extends over 16 amino acids. V lost 2 bases and J 2 bases, leaving 12 bases between the germline ends. Germline V CDR1 and CDR2: MNHEY, SMNVEV (reference sequence). The CDR3 is CASSLTVGANTGELFF. The CDR3 DNA sequence: TGTGCCAGCAGTTTAACAGTAGGGGCCAACACCGGGGAGCTGTTTTTT.

The chain joins TRBV5-1 to TRBJ1-1; D not certain. The V end was cut by 0 bases, the J end by 1 base, with 10 bases between. The CDR3 sequence is 15 residues long. The germline CDR1 and CDR2 sequences are SGHRS and YFSETQ. The CDR3 DNA reads as TGCGCCAGCAGCTTGGGTACGGTGTGGAACACTGAAGCTTTCTTT. Translating it yields CASSLGTVWNTEAFF.

The chain joins TRBV7-9 to TRBJ1-2; TRBD1 is a possible D gene (6 bases). Deletions cut 5 bases from V and 5 bases from J, with 12 bases between. CDR3 length: 13 amino acids. Germline V CDR1 and CDR2: SEHNR, FQNEAQ (reference sequence). CDR3 DNA: TGTGCCAGCAGCCCCGACGGACAGTATGGCTACACCTTC. Translating gives CASSPDGQYGYTF.

This rearrangement joins TRBV1 to TRBJ2-3; TRBD2, the table's D call, lacks a check against the DNA. TRBV1 is deemed a pseudogene. The CDR3 is 17 residues long. CDR3 region: CTSSQKASGLEPYTQYF. CDR3 in DNA: TGCACCAGCAGTCAGAAAGCTAGCGGGTTAGAGCCCTATACGCAGTATTTT.